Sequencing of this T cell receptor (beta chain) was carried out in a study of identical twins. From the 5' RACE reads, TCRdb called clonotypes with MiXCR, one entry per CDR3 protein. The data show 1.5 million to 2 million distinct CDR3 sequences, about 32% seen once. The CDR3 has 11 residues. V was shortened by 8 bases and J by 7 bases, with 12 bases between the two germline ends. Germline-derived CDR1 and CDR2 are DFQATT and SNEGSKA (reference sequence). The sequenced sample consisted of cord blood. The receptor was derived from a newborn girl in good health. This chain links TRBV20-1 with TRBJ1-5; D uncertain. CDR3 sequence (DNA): TGCAGTCTTCAGGCTGACCAGCCCCAGCATTTT. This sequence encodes CSLQADQPQHF.